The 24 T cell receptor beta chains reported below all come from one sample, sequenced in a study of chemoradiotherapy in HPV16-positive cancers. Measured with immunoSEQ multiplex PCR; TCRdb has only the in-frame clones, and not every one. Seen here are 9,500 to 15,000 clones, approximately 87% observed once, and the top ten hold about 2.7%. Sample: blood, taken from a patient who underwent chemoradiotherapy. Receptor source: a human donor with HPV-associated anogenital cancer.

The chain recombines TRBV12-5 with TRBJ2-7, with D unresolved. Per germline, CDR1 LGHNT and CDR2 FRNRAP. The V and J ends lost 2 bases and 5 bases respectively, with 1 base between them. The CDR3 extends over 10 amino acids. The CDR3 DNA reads TGTGCTAGTGGTTTGAACGAGCAGTACTTC. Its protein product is CASGLNEQYF.

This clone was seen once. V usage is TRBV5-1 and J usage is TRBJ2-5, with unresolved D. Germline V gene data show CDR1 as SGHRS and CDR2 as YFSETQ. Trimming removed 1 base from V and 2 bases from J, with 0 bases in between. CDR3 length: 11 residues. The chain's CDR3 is CASSLQETQYF. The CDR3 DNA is TGCGCCAGCAGCTTGCAAGAGACCCAGTACTTC.

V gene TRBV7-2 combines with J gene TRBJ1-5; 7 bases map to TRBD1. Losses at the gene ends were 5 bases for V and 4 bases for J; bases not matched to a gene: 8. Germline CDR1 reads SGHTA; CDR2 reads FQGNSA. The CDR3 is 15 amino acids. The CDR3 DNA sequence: TGTGCCAGCAGCCTCGAGGGGGCCTATAATCAGCCCCAGCATTTT. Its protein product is CASSLEGAYNQPQHF.

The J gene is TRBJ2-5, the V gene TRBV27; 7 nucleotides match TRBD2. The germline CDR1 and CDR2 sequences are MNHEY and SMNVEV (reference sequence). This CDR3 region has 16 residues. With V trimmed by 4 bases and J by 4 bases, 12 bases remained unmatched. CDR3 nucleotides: TGTGCCAGCAGTTCAGCCGGAGTTGGGGGGGGAGAGACCCAGTACTTC. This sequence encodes CASSSAGVGGGETQYF.

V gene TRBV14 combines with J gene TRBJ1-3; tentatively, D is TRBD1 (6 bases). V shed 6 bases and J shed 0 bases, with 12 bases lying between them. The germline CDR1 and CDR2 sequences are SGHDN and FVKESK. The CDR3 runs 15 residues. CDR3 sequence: CASSLRGSSGNTIYF. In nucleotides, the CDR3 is TGTGCCAGCAGTCTCAGGGGAAGCTCTGGAAACACCATATATTTT.

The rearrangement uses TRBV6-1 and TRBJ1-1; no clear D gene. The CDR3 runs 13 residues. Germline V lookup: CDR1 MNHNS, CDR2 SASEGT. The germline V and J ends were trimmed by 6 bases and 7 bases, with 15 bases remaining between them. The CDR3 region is CASSEQLGFEAFF. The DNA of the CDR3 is TGTGCCAGCAGCGAGCAGTTGGGCTTTGAAGCTTTCTTT.

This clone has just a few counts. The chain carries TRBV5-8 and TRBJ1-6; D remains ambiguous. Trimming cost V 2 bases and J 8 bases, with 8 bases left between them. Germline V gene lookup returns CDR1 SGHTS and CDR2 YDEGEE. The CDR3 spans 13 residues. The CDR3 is CASSFDRDSPLHF. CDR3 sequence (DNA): TGTGCCAGCAGCTTCGACCGTGATTCACCCCTCCACTTT.

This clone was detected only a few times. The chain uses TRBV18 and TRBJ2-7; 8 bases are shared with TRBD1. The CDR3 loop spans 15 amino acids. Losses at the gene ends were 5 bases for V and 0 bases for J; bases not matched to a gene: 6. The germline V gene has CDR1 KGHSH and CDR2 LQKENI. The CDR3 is CASSEQGQVSYEQYF. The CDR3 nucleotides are TGTGCCAGCTCAGAGCAGGGACAGGTCTCCTACGAGCAGTACTTC.

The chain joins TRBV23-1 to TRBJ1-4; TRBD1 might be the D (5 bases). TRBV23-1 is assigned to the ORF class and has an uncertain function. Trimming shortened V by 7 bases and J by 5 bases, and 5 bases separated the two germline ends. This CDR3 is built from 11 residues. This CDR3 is CASTGNEKLFF. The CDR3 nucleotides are TGCGCCAGCACAGGGAATGAAAAACTGTTTTTT.

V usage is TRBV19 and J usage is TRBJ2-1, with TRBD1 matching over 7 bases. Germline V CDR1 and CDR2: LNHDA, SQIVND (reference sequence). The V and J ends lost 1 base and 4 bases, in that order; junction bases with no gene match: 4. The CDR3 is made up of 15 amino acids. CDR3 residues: CASSIGTGVYNEQFF. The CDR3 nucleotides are TGTGCCAGTAGTATAGGGACAGGAGTATACAATGAGCAGTTCTTC.

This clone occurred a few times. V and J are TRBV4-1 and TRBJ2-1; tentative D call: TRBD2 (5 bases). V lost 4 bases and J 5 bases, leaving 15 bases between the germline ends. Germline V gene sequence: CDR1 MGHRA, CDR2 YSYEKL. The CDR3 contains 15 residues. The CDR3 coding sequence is TGCGCCAGCAGCCGCCTGCTCCTAGCCGACAATGAGCAGTTCTTC. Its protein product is CASSRLLLADNEQFF.

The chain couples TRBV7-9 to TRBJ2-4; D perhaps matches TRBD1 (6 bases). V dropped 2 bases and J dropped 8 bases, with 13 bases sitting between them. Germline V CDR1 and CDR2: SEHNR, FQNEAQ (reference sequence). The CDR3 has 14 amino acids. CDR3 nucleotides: TGTGCCAGCAGCTTATTACAGGGAGTAGACATTCAGTACTTC. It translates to CASSLLQGVDIQYF.

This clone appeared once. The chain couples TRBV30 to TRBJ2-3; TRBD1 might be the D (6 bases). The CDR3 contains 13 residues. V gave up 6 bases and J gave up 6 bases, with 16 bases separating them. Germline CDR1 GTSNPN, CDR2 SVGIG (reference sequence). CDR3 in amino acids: CACTGTRGDTQYF. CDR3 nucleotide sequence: TGTGCCTGTACAGGGACCCGAGGGGATACGCAGTATTTT.

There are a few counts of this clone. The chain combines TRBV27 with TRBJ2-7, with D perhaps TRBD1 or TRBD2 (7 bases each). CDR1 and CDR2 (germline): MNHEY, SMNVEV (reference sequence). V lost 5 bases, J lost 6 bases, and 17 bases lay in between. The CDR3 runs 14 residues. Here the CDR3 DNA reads TGTGCCAGCAGTAATCAGGGGGGGGTGGGCGAGCAGTACTTC. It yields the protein CASSNQGGVGEQYF.

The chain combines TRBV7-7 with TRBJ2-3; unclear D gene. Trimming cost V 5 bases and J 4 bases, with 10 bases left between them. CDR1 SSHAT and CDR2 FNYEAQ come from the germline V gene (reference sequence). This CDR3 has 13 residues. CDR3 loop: CASSLGPSDTQYF. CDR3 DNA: TGTGCCAGCAGCCTTGGACCCTCAGATACGCAGTATTTT. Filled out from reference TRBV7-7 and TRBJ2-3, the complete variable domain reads GAGVSQSPRYKVTKRGQDVTLRCDPISSHATLYWYQQALGQGPEFLTYFNYEAQPDKSGLPSDRFSAERPEGSISTLTIQRTEQRDSAMYRCASSLGPSDTQYFGPGTRLTVL.

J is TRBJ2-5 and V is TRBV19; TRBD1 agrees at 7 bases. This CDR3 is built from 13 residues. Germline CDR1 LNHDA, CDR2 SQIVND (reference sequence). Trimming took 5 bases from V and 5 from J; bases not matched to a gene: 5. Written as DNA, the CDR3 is TGTGCCAGTAGTGCCGACAGGGTGGAGACCCAGTACTTC. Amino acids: CASSADRVETQYF.

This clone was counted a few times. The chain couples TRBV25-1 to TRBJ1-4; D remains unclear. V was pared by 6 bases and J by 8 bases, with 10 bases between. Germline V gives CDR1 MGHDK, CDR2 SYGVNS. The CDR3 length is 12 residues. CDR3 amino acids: CASRDHNEKLFF. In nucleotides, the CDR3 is TGTGCCAGCAGGGACCACAACGAAAAACTGTTTTTT.

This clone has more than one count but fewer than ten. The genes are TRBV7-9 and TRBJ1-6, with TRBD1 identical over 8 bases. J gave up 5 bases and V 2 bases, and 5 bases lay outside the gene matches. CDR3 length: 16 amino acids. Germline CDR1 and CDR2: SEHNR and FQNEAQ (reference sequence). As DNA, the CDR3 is TGTGCCAGCAGCTTACCTACACAGGGGGATAATTCACCCCTCCACTTT. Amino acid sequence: CASSLPTQGDNSPLHF.

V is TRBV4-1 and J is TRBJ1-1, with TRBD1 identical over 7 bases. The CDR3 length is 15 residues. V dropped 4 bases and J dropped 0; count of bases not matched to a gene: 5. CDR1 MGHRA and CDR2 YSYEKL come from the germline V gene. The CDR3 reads CASSPGQLMNTEAFF. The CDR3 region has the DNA TGCGCCAGCAGCCCGGGACAGCTCATGAACACTGAAGCTTTCTTT.

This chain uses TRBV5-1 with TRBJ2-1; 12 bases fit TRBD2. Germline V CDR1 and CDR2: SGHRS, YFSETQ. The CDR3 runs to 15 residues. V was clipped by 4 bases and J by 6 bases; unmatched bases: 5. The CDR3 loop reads CASSTSSGGANEQFF. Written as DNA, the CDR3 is TGCGCCAGCAGCACCTCTAGCGGGGGGGCCAATGAGCAGTTCTTC.

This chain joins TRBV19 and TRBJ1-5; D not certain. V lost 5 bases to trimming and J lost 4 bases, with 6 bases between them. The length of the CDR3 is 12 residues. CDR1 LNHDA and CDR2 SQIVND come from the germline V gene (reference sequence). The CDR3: CASSPWNQPQHF. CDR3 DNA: TGTGCCAGTAGTCCGTGGAATCAGCCCCAGCATTTT.

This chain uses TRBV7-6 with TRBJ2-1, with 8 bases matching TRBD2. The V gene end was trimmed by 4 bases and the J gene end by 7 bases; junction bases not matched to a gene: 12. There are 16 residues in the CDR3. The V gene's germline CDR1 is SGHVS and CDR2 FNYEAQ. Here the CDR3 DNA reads TGTGCCAGCAGCTCCCGGGGGCGGGGGGAACATAATGAGCAGTTCTTC. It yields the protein CASSSRGRGEHNEQFF.

The CDR3 spells CASSGLTGKVEAFF. CDR3 sequence (DNA): TGTGCCAGTAGTGGCCTGACAGGGAAGGTTGAAGCTTTCTTT. The V call is TRBV19, the J call TRBJ1-1, with TRBD1 matching 7 bases. The CDR3 totals 14 residues. Germline values: CDR1 LNHDA, CDR2 SQIVND (reference sequence). With 5 bases clipped from V and 7 bases from J, the junction kept 10 bases outside the gene matches.

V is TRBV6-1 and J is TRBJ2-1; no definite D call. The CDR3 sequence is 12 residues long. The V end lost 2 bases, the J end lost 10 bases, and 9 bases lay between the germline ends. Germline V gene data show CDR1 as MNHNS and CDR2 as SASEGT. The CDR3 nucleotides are TGTGCCAGCAGTGAATTATGGTGGGAGCAGTTCTTC. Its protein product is CASSELWWEQFF.